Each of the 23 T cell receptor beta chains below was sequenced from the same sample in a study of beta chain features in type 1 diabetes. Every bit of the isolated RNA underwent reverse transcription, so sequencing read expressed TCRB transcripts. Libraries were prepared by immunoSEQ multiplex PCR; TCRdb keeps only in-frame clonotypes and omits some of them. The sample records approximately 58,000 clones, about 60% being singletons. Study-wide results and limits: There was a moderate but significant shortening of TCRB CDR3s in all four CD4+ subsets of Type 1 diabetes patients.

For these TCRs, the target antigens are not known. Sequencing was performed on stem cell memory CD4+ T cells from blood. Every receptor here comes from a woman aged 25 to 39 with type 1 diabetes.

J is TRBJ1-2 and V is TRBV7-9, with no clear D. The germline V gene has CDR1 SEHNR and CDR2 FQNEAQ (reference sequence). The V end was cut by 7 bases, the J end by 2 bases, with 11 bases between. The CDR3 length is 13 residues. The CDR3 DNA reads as TGTGCCAGCAACGACCTAGGAAACTATGGCTACACCTTC. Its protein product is CASNDLGNYGYTF.

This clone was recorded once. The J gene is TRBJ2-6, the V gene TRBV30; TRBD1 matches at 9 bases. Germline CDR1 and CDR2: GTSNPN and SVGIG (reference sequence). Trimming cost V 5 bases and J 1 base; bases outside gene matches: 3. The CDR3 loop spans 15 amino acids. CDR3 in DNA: TGTGCCTGGGGACAGGGGAGTTCTGGGGCCAACGTCCTGACTTTC. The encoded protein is CAWGQGSSGANVLTF.

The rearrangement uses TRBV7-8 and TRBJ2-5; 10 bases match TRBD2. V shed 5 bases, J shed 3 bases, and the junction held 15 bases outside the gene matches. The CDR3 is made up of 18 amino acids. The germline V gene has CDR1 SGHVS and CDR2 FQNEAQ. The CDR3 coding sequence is TGTGCCAGCAGCCCGCAAGTTGGTAGCGGGAGGCGGAAAGAGACCCAGTACTTC. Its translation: CASSPQVGSGRRKETQYF.

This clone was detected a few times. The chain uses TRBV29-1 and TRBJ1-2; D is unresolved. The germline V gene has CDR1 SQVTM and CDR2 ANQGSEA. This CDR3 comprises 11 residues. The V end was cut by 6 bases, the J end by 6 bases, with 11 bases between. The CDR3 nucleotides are TGCAGCGTGGGAGCCGTCGATGGCTACACCTTC. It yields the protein CSVGAVDGYTF.

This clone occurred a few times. The CDR3 DNA reads TGTGCCAGCACCGTGACAGCTAACTCCTACAATGAGCAGTTCTTC. It codes for CASTVTANSYNEQFF. The V gene is TRBV11-2, the J gene TRBJ2-1; TRBD1 is a possible D gene (5 bases). Trimming stripped 7 bases from V and 0 bases from J, with 13 bases between. The germline CDR1 and CDR2 sequences are SGHAT and FQNNGV. CDR3 length: 15 residues.

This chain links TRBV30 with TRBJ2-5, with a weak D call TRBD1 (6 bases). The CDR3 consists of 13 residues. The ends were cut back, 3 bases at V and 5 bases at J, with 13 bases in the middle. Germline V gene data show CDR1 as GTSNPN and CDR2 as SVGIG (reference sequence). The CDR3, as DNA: TGTGCCTGGAGCAGGACAGTTCAGGAGACCCAGTACTTC. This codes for CAWSRTVQETQYF.

Here the CDR3 reads CAWRPIGTSYEQYF. The CDR3 bases are TGTGCCTGGAGGCCTATAGGGACTTCTTACGAGCAGTACTTC. The chain uses TRBV30 and TRBJ2-7; a weak D match, TRBD2 (6 bases). The CDR3 has 14 residues. Trimming cost V 3 bases and J 4 bases, with 16 bases left between them. Germline lookup yields CDR1 GTSNPN and CDR2 SVGIG (reference sequence).

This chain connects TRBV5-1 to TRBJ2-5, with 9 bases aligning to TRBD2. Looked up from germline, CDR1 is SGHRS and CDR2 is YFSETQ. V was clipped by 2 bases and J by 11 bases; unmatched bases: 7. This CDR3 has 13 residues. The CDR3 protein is CASSFSGSDEQYF. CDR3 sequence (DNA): TGCGCCAGCAGCTTTAGCGGGAGTGATGAGCAGTACTTC.

The CDR3 DNA follows: TGTGCCAGCTCAGCCGGGACATTCTACAATGAGCAGTTCTTC. Translated: CASSAGTFYNEQFF. The chain uses TRBV18 and TRBJ2-1, with D possibly TRBD1 on 6 matching bases. Deletions cut 5 bases from V and 3 bases from J, with 11 bases between. The CDR3 covers 14 residues. From germline, CDR1 is KGHSH and CDR2 LQKENI.

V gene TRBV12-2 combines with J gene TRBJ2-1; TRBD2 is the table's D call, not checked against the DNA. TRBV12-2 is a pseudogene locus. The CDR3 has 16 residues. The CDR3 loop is CASRLAASERTHEQFF. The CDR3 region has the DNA TGTGCAAGTCGCTTAGCCGCTAGCGAAAGGACGCATGAGCAGTTCTTC.

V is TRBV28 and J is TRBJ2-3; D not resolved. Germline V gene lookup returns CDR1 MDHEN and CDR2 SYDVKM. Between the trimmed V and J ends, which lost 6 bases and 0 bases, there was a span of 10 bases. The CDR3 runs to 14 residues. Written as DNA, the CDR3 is TGTGCCAGCAGCCCGACTCCTAGCACAGATACGCAGTATTTT. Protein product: CASSPTPSTDTQYF.

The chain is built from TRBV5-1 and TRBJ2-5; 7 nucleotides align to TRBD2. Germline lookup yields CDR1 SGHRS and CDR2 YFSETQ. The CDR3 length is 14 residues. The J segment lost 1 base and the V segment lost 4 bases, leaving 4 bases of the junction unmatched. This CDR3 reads CASSLTSAQETQYF. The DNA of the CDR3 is TGCGCCAGCAGCCTAACTAGCGCCCAAGAGACCCAGTACTTC. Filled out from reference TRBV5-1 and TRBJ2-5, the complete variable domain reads KAGVTQTPRYLIKTRGQQVTLSCSPISGHRSVSWYQQTPGQGLQFLFEYFSETQRNKGNFPGRFSGRQFSNSRSEMNVSTLELGDSALYLCASSLTSAQETQYFGPGTRLLVL.

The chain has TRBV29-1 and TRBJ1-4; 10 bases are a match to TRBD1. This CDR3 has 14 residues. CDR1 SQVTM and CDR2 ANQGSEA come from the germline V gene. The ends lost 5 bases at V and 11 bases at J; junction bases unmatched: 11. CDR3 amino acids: CSVTTGQGGPKLFF. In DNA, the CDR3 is TGCAGCGTTACTACTGGACAGGGGGGGCCTAAACTGTTTTTT. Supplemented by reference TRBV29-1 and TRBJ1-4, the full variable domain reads SAVISQKPSRDICQRGTSLTIQCQVDSQVTMMFWYRQQPGQSLTLIATANQGSEATYESGFVIDKFPISRPNLTFSTLTVSNMSPEDSSIYLCSVTTGQGGPKLFFGSGTQLSVL.

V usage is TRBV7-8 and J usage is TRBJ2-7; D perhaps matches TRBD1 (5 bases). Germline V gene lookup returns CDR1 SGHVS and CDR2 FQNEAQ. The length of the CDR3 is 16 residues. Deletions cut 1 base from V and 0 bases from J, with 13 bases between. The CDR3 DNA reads TGTGCCAGCAGCTTAGACCCGGGCAGGGCCTCCTACGAGCAGTACTTC. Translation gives CASSLDPGRASYEQYF.

CDR3 bases: TGCGCCAGCAGCTCCGACAGGGCCACAGATACGCAGTATTTT. Encoded protein: CASSSDRATDTQYF. J is TRBJ2-3 and V is TRBV5-1, with 7 bases fitting TRBD1. Germline CDR1 and CDR2: SGHRS and YFSETQ. The CDR3 loop spans 14 amino acids. The trim removed 3 bases at V and 2 bases at J, leaving 3 bases unmatched.

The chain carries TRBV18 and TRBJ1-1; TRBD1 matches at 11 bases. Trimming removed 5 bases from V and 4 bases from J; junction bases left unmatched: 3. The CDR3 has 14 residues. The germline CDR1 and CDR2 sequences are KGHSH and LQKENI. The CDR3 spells CASSSGTGGTEAFF. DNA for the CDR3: TGTGCCAGCTCATCCGGGACAGGGGGCACTGAAGCTTTCTTT.

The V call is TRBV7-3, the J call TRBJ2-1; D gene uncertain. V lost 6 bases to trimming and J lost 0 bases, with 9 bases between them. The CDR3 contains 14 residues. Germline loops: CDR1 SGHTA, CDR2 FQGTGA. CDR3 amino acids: CASSLPGSYNEQFF. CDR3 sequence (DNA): TGTGCCAGCAGTCTCCCGGGCTCCTACAATGAGCAGTTCTTC.

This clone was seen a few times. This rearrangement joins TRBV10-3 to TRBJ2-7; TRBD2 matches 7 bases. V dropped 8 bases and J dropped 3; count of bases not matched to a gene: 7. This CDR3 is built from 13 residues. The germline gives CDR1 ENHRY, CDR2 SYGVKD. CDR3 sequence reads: CAIGGERDYEQYF. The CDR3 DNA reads TGTGCCATCGGGGGTGAGCGGGACTACGAGCAGTACTTC.

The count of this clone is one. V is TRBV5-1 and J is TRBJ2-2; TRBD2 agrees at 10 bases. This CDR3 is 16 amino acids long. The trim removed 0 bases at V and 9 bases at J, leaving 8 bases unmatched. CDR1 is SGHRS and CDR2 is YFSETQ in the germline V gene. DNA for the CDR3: TGCGCCAGCAGCTTGGCCGGTCTAGCGGGAGTGAGGGAGCTGTTTTTT. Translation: CASSLAGLAGVRELFF.

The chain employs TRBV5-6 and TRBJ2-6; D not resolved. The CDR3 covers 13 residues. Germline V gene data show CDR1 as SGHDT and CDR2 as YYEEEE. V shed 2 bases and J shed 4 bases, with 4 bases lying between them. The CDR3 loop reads CASSFTGANVLTF. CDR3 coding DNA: TGTGCCAGCAGCTTTACAGGGGCCAACGTCCTGACTTTC.

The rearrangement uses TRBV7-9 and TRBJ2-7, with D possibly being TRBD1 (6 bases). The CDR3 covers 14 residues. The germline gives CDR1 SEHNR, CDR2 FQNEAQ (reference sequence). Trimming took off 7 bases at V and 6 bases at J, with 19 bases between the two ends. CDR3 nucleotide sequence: TGTGCCAGCATCCTAAGCCCAGGGGAAGGCGAGCAGTACTTC. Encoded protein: CASILSPGEGEQYF.

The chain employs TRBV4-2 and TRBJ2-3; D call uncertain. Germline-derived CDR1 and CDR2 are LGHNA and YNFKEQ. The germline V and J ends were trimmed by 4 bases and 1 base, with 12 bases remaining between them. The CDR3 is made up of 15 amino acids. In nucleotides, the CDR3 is TGTGCCAGCAGCCTTATCCCCCCTGGCACAGATACGCAGTATTTT. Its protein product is CASSLIPPGTDTQYF.

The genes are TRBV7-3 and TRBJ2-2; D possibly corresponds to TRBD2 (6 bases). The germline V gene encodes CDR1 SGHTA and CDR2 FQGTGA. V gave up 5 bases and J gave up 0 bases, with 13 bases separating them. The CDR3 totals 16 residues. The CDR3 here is CASSPQAGSNTGELFF. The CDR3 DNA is TGTGCCAGCAGCCCACAAGCGGGTTCGAACACCGGGGAGCTGTTTTTT.